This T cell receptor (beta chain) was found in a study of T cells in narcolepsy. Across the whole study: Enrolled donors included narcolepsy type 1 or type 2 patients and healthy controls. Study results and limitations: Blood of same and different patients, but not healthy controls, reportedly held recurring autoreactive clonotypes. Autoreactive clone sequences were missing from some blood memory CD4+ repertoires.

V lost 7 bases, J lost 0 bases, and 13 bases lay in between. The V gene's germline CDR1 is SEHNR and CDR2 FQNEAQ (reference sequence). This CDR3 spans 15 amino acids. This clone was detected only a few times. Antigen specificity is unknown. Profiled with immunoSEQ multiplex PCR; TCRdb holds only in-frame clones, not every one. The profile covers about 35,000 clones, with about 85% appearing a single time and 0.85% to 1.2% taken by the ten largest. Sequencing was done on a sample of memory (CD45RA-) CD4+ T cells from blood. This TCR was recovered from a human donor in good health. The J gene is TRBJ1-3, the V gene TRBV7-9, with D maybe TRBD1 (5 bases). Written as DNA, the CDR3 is TGTGCCAGCAAACGGGGCGACCTCTCTGGAAACACCATATATTTT. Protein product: CASKRGDLSGNTIYF.